A single sample gave rise to the 19 T cell receptor beta chains below, sequenced in a study of shared clonotypes between healthy human individuals. Using immunoSEQ multiplex PCR, the repertoire was profiled, and TCRdb retains in-frame clones only, with some absent. The sample lists hundreds of thousands of clones; approximately 96% were seen once. Naive CD8 cells lacked CD45RO and underwent positive selection for CCR7, leaving out terminally differentiated effector memory CD45RA+ cells. The sequenced material came from naive CD8+ T cells sorted from blood. Receptor source: a woman in her 30s in good health.

The chain couples TRBV4-1 to TRBJ2-1; weak D call: TRBD1 (5 bases). V lost 3 bases and J lost 0, with 12 bases in between. CDR1 and CDR2 (germline): MGHRA, YSYEKL. The CDR3 length is 16 residues. CDR3 nucleotide sequence: TGCGCCAGCAGCCATCCCCAGGGAAGCTCCTACAATGAGCAGTTCTTC. This encodes CASSHPQGSSYNEQFF.

This sequence joins TRBV19 and TRBJ1-1; D gene ambiguous. Germline V CDR1 and CDR2: LNHDA, SQIVND (reference sequence). Trimming stripped 0 bases from V and 3 bases from J, with 11 bases between. CDR3 length: 15 amino acids. The CDR3 is CASSIDGVLDTEAFF. The CDR3, as DNA: TGTGCCAGTAGTATAGACGGAGTCTTGGACACTGAAGCTTTCTTT.

The chain carries TRBV6-1 and TRBJ2-2, with unresolved D. The V end was cut by 2 bases, the J end by 2 bases, with 15 bases between. This CDR3 has 17 residues. Germline V gene lookup returns CDR1 MNHNS and CDR2 SASEGT. DNA for the CDR3: TGTGCCAGCAGTGAAAGCTTGGCAAACACTAACACCGGGGAGCTGTTTTTT. This translates into CASSESLANTNTGELFF.

The chain joins TRBV13 to TRBJ2-2; D unresolved. There are 15 residues in the CDR3. V shed 3 bases and J shed 0 bases, with 8 bases lying between them. Germline loops: CDR1 PRHDT, CDR2 FYEKMQ (reference sequence). In DNA, the CDR3 is TGTGCCAGCAGCTTTAATCGGCCGAACACCGGGGAGCTGTTTTTT. Residues: CASSFNRPNTGELFF.

The genes are TRBV7-8 and TRBJ2-7, with D unresolved. This CDR3 region has 13 residues. V gave up 5 bases and J gave up 4 bases, with 12 bases separating them. The germline V gene encodes CDR1 SGHVS and CDR2 FQNEAQ. This CDR3 reads CASSPNRGYEQYF. The CDR3 bases are TGTGCCAGCAGCCCCAACCGAGGTTACGAGCAGTACTTC.

The rearrangement joins TRBV4-2 to TRBJ2-5; no firm D call. The CDR3 is made up of 12 amino acids. Germline loops: CDR1 LGHNA, CDR2 YNFKEQ. Trimming stripped 0 bases from V and 4 bases from J, with 3 bases between. The CDR3 sequence: CASSQEGETQYF. CDR3 nucleotides: TGTGCCAGCAGCCAAGAAGGAGAGACCCAGTACTTC.

The chain links TRBV28 to TRBJ2-7; the match to TRBD1 covers 9 bases. Germline values: CDR1 MDHEN, CDR2 SYDVKM. V was pared by 3 bases and J by 2 bases, with 11 bases of the junction left unmatched. This CDR3 is built from 17 residues. The CDR3 DNA follows: TGTGCCAGCAGTTTTTCAAAGATGGGACAGGGAGCCTACGAGCAGTACTTC. Its translation is CASSFSKMGQGAYEQYF.

The V gene is TRBV7-7, the J gene TRBJ2-5; D gene ambiguous. V was trimmed by 2 bases and J by 2 bases, leaving 12 bases between them. The CDR3 totals 15 residues. Germline-derived CDR1 and CDR2 are SSHAT and FNYEAQ (reference sequence). The CDR3 nucleotides are TGTGCCAGCAGCTTATTTGTGGATTCTCAAGAGACCCAGTACTTC. Translation gives CASSLFVDSQETQYF.

The J gene is TRBJ2-3, the V gene TRBV27; TRBD1 aligns across 11 bases. With V trimmed by 3 bases and J by 5 bases, 7 bases remained unmatched. This CDR3 has 16 residues. Germline lookup yields CDR1 MNHEY and CDR2 SMNVEV (reference sequence). The CDR3 nucleotides read TGTGCCAGCAGTTTCGGACAGGGGGCGGGAGTAGATACGCAGTATTTT. Translating it yields CASSFGQGAGVDTQYF.

The chain is built from TRBV7-9 and TRBJ1-2; TRBD1 might be the D (5 bases). Per the germline V gene, CDR1 is SEHNR and CDR2 is FQNEAQ (reference sequence). Trimming removed 5 bases from V and 6 bases from J, with 16 bases in between. This CDR3 comprises 14 residues. The DNA of the CDR3 is TGTGCCAGCAGCCCCAAGCCAGGGTCTGATGGCTACACCTTC. It yields the protein CASSPKPGSDGYTF.

Regarding this clone: Distinct nucleotide sequences in the sample also encode this CDR3. The CDR3 DNA is TGCAGCGTGGCCGACACCGGGGAGCTGTTTTTT. It encodes CSVADTGELFF. The V and J genes are TRBV29-1 and TRBJ2-2, with D unclear. V was cut by 6 bases and J by 3 bases, with 5 bases left in between. The germline V gene encodes CDR1 SQVTM and CDR2 ANQGSEA. The CDR3 runs 11 residues.

J is TRBJ2-3 and V is TRBV29-1, with 10 bases lining up with TRBD2. The CDR3 spans 16 residues. Germline V gene sequence: CDR1 SQVTM, CDR2 ANQGSEA. Losses at the gene ends were 6 bases for V and 0 bases for J; bases not matched to a gene: 9. The CDR3 spells CSVVAGGLGSTDTQYF. CDR3 in DNA: TGCAGCGTGGTAGCGGGAGGCTTGGGTAGCACAGATACGCAGTATTTT.

This clone was picked up one time. The chain combines TRBV6-5 with TRBJ2-7; the D is unclear. Trimming shortened V by 0 bases and J by 3 bases, and 6 bases separated the two germline ends. The CDR3 runs 13 residues. Germline V gene lookup returns CDR1 MNHEY and CDR2 SVGAGI. CDR3 sequence: CASSYSASYEQYF. CDR3 sequence (DNA): TGTGCCAGCAGTTACTCGGCCAGCTACGAGCAGTACTTC.

The chain employs TRBV19 and TRBJ2-7; no definite D call. The CDR3 consists of 13 residues. Per germline, CDR1 LNHDA and CDR2 SQIVND (reference sequence). Trimming removed 4 bases at V and 1 base at J, with 8 bases between. The CDR3 region is CASSTDISYEQYF. In DNA, the CDR3 is TGTGCCAGTAGTACCGACATATCCTACGAGCAGTACTTC.

The chain couples TRBV7-9 to TRBJ2-3; tentatively, D is TRBD1 or TRBD2 (5 bases each). Germline values: CDR1 SEHNR, CDR2 FQNEAQ (reference sequence). V lost 4 bases, J lost 0 bases, and 14 bases lay in between. This CDR3 contains 16 residues. For the CDR3, the DNA is TGTGCCAGCAGCTCAAGGGACGGCTTAAGCACAGATACGCAGTATTTT. It is translated as CASSSRDGLSTDTQYF.

The V gene is TRBV5-8, the J gene TRBJ2-1; D may be TRBD2 (6 bases). The germline CDR1 and CDR2 sequences are SGHTS and YDEGEE. The CDR3 has 13 amino acids. V was pared by 3 bases and J by 8 bases, with 12 bases between. The CDR3 DNA reads TGTGCCAGCAGCTGGGGGGTAGACGATGAGCAGTTCTTC. Translating gives CASSWGVDDEQFF.

The V and J genes are TRBV7-9 and TRBJ2-3, with TRBD2 as a possible D gene (5 bases). Germline assignment: CDR1 SEHNR and CDR2 FQNEAQ (reference sequence). V was cut by 0 bases and J by 4 bases, with 8 bases left in between. This CDR3 region has 14 residues. The CDR3 DNA is TGTGCCAGCAGCTTAGCGGGAGATCCAGATACGCAGTATTTT. Protein: CASSLAGDPDTQYF.

This clone was seen only once. This chain's CDR3 is CASSLAGQGYYEQYF. The CDR3 nucleotides are TGTGCCAGCAGCTTAGCGGGACAGGGATACTACGAGCAGTACTTC. V usage is TRBV7-9 and J usage is TRBJ2-7; 9 bases agree with TRBD1. J lost 3 bases, V lost 0 bases, and 3 bases had no gene match. The CDR3 runs 15 residues. CDR1 and CDR2 from the germline V gene are SEHNR and FQNEAQ (reference sequence).

The chain recombines TRBV11-2 with TRBJ2-7; no firm D call. The V gene's germline CDR1 is SGHAT and CDR2 FQNNGV. V lost 7 bases and J lost 5, with 9 bases in between. The CDR3 has 11 amino acids. The CDR3 nucleotides read TGTGCCAGCACCGCGGTCGACGAGCAGTACTTC. Translated, it gives CASTAVDEQYF.